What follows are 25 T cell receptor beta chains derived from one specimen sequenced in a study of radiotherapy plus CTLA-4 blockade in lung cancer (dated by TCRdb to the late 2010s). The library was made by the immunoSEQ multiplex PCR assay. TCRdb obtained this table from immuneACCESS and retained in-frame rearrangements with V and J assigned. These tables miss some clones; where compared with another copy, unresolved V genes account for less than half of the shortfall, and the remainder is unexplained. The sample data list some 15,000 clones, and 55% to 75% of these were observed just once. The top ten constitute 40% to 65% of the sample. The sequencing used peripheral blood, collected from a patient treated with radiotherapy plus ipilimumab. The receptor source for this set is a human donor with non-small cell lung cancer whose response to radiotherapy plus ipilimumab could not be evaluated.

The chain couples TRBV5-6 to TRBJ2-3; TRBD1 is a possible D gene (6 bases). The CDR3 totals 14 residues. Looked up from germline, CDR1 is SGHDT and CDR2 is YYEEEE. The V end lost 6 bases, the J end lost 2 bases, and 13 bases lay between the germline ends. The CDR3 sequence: CASNVGTPTDTQYF. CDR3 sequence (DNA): TGTGCCAGCAATGTGGGGACACCCACAGATACGCAGTATTTT.

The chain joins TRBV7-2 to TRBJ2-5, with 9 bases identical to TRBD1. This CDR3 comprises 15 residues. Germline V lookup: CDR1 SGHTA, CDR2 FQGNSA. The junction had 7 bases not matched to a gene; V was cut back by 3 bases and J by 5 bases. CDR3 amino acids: CASSFSGQGGETQYF. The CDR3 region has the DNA TGTGCCAGCAGCTTTTCGGGACAGGGAGGGGAGACCCAGTACTTC.

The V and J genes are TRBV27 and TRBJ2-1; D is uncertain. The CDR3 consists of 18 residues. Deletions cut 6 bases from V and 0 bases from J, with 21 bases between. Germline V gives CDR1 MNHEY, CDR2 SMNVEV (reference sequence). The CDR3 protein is CASRPPGTRFSSYNEQFF. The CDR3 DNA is TGTGCCAGCAGGCCGCCGGGTACCCGATTCAGCTCCTACAATGAGCAGTTCTTC.

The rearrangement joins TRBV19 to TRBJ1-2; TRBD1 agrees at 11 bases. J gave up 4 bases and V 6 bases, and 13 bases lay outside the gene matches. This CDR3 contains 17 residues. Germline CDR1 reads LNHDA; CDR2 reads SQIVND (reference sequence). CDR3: CASRRPGQGGSVYGYTF. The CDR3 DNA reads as TGTGCCAGTAGACGCCCGGGACAGGGGGGTTCGGTCTATGGCTACACCTTC.

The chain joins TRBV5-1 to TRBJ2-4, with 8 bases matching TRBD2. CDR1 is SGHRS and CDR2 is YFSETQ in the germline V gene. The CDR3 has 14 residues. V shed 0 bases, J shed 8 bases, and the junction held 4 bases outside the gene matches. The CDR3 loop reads CASSLAGGADIQYF. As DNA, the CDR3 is TGCGCCAGCAGCTTGGCCGGGGGGGCCGACATTCAGTACTTC.

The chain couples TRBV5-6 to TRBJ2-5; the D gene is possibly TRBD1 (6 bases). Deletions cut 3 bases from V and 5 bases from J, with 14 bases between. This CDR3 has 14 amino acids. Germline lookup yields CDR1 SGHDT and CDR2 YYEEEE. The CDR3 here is CASSSRTGPETQYF. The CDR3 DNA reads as TGTGCCAGCAGCTCTCGAACAGGGCCGGAGACCCAGTACTTC.

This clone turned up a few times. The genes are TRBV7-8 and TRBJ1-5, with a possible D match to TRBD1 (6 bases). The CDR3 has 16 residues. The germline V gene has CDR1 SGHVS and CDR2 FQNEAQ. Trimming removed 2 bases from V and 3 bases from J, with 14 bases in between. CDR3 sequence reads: CASSLSRTDPNQPQHF. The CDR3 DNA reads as TGTGCCAGCAGCTTAAGCCGGACAGACCCCAATCAGCCCCAGCATTTT.

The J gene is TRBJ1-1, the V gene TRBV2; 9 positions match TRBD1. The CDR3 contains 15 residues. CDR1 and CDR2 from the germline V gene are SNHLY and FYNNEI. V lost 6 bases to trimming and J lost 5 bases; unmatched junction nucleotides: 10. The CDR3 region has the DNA TGTGCCAGCAGACAGGGGGCCTTAATCGGGACTGAAGCTTTCTTT. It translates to CASRQGALIGTEAFF.

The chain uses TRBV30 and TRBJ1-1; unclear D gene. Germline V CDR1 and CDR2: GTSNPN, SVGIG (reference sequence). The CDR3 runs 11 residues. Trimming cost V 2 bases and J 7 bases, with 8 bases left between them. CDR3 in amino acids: CAWSMRDEAFF. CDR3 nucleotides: TGTGCCTGGAGTATGCGGGATGAAGCTTTCTTT. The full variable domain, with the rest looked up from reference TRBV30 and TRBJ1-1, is SQTIHQWPATLVQPVGSPLSLECTVEGTSNPNLYWYRQAAGRGLQLLFYSVGIGQISSEVPQNLSASRPQDRQFILSSKKLLLSDSGFYLCAWSMRDEAFFGQGTRLTVV.

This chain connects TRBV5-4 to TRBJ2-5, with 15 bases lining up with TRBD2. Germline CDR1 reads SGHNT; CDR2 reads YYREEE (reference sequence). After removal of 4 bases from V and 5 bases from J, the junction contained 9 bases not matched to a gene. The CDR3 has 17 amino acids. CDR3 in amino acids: CASSPGLAGGPEETQYF. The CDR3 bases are TGTGCCAGCAGCCCCGGACTAGCGGGGGGGCCTGAGGAGACCCAGTACTTC.

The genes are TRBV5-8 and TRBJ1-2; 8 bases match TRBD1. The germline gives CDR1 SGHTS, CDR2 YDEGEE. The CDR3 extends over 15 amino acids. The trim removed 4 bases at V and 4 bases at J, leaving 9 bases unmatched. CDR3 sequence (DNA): TGTGCCAGCAGCATCAGGACAGGGCAACTCTATGGCTACACCTTC. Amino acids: CASSIRTGQLYGYTF. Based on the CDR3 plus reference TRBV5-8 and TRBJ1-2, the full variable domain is EAGVTQSPTHLIKTRGQQATLRCSPISGHTSVYWYQQALGLGLQFLLWYDEGEERNRGNFPPRFSGRQFPNYSSELNVNALELEDSALYLCASSIRTGQLYGYTFGSGTRLTVV.

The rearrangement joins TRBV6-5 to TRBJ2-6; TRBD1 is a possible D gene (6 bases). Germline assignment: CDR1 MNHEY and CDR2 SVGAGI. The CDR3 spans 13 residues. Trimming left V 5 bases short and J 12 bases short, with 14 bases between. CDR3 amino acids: CASSRRGQRVLTF. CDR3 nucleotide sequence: TGTGCCAGCAGTAGACGAGGACAGCGCGTCCTGACTTTC.

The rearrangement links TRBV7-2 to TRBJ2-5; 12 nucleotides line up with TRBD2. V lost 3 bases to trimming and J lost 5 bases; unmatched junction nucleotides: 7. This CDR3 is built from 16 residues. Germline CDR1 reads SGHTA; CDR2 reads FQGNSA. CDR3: CASSLGSTSGGETQYF. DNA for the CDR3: TGTGCCAGCAGCTTGGGATCGACTAGCGGGGGTGAGACCCAGTACTTC.

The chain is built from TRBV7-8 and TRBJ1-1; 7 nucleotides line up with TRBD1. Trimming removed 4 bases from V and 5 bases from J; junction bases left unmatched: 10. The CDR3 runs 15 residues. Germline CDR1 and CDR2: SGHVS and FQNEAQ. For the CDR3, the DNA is TGTGCCAGCAGCTCTAAGGCAGGGGGATGGACTGAAGCTTTCTTT. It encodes CASSSKAGGWTEAFF.

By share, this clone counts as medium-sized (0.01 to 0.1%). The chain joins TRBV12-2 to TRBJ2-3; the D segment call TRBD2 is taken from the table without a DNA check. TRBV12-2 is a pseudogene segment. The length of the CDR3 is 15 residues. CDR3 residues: CASRPPGRKSDTQYF. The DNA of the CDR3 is TGTGCAAGTCGCCCACCAGGGAGGAAATCAGATACGCAGTATTTT.

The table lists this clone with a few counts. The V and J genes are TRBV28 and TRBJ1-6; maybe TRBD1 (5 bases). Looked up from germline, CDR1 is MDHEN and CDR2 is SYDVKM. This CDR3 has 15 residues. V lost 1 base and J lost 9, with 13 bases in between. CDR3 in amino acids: CASSLSGGSVSPLHF. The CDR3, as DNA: TGTGCCAGCAGTTTATCGGGGGGGTCCGTTTCACCCCTCCACTTT.

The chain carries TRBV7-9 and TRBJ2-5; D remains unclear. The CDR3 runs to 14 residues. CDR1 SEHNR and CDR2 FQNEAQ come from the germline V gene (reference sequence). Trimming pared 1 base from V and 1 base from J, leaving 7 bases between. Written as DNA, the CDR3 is TGTGCCAGCAGCTTAGGTGACATCCAAGAGACCCAGTACTTC. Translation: CASSLGDIQETQYF. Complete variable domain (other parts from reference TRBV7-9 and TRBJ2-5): DTGVSQNPRHKITKRGQNVTFRCDPISEHNRLYWYRQTLGQGPEFLTYFQNEAQLEKSRLLSDRFSAERPKGSFSTLEIQRTEQGDSAMYLCASSLGDIQETQYFGPGTRLLVL.

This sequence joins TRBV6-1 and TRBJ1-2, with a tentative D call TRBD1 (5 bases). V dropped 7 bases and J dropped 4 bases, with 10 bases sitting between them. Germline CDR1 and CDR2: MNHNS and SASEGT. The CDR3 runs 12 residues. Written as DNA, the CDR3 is TGTGCCAGCAACCCAGGGCCCTATGGCTACACCTTC. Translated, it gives CASNPGPYGYTF.

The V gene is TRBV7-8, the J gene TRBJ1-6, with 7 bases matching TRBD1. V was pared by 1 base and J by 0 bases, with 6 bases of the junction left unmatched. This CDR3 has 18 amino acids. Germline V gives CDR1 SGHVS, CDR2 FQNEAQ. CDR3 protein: CASSLGGQTSSYNSPLHF. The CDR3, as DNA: TGTGCCAGCAGCTTAGGGGGACAGACAAGCTCCTATAATTCACCCCTCCACTTT.

CDR3 DNA sequence: TGTGCCAGCAGCGCGGGACAGGAGAAATATAGCAATCAGCCCCAGCATTTT. It codes for CASSAGQEKYSNQPQHF. The rearrangement links TRBV9 to TRBJ1-5; 8 bases align to TRBD1. CDR3 length equals 17 residues. Germline trimming cut 3 bases from V and 0 bases from J; bases unmatched to any gene: 8. Germline values: CDR1 SGDLS, CDR2 YYNGEE.

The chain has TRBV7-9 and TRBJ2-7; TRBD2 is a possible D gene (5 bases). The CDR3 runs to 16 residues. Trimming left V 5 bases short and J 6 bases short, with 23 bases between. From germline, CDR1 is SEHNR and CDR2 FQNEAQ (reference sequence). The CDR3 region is CASSPTTGYSSGEQYF. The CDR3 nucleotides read TGTGCCAGCAGCCCAACGACGGGGTACTCCTCCGGCGAGCAGTACTTC.

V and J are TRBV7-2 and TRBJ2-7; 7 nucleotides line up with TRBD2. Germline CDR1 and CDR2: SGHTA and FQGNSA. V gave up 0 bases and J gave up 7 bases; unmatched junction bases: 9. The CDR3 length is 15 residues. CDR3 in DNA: TGTGCCAGCAGCTTAGCTCAGGGTGGGGGGGGTGAGCAGTACGTC. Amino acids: CASSLAQGGGGEQYV.

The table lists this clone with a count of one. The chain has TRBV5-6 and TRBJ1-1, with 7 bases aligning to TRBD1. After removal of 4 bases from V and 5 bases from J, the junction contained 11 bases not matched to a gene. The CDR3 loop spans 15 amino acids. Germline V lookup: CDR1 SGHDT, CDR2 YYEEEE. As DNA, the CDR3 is TGTGCCAGCAGCAGACAGGGCGTGTTGGTTACTGAAGCTTTCTTT. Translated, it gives CASSRQGVLVTEAFF.

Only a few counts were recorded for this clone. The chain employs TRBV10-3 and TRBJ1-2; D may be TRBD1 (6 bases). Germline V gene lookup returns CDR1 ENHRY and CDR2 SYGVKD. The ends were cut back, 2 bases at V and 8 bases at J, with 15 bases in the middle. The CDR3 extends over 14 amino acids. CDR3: CAISENPRTDGYTF. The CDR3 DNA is TGTGCCATCAGTGAGAATCCGCGGACAGACGGCTACACCTTC.

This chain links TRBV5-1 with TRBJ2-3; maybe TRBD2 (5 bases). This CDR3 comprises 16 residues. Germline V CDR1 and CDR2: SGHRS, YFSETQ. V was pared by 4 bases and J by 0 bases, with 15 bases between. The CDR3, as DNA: TGCGCCAGCAGCGAAGGAGCGGACCTTAGCACAGATACGCAGTATTTT. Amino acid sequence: CASSEGADLSTDTQYF.